This TCR beta chain came from a study of CD8+ T cells in alopecia areata. Study overall: It was approximately 6-11-week-old female C3H/HeJ mice that received skin from roughly 6-12-month-old C3H/HeJ graft donors with spontaneous alopecia.

The study's findings and limits: Unlike in mice, where it was clearer, TCR sharing across patients was less clear, possibly HLA-related. Scalp sample sequencing also detects resident alphabeta T cells of normal skin.

This clone has more than one count but fewer than ten. Its matching antigen is unknown. Genes here carry mouse names. The read stops 4 residues short of the end of the CDR3; the missing end is completed from the germline J gene. The CDR3 length is 15 residues. Germline loops: CDR1 NNHNN, CDR2 SYGAGS (reference sequence). The study sorted pooled cutaneous lymph node cells by CD4, CD8alpha, NKG2D, NKG2ACE and other markers. After isolation, RNA underwent reverse transcription to generate cDNA as the sequencing template. Only in-frame clones appear in the TCRdb table, and some are missing; sequencing was by immunoSEQ multiplex PCR. The profile covers more than 250,000 clones, none occurring a single time.

The source is a C3H/HeJ mouse with alopecia areata. The strain's MHC type: H2-k. Sequencing was performed on CD4+ T cells sorted from a lymph node. The V gene is TRBV13-2, the J gene TRBJ2-5; 7 positions match TRBD1. The CDR3 protein is CASGDAHRGKDTQYF. Partial CDR3 DNA: TGTGCCAGCGGTGATGCCCACAGGGGAAAGGAC.